The following is a TCR beta chain sequence with its context. The CDR3 is made up of 11 amino acids. Per germline, CDR1 SGHTA and CDR2 FQGNSA. V lost 2 bases and J 8 bases, leaving 4 bases between the germline ends. Sequencing used immunoSEQ multiplex PCR; TCRdb keeps in-frame clones, though not all of them. The table lists tens of thousands of clones, less than 90% of them singletons. The record originates from a study of OX40 agonist ivuxolimab in advanced cancers. This specimen consisted of CD4+ or CD8+ T cells sorted from blood, obtained in a trial of the OX40 agonist ivuxolimab. The chain is built from TRBV7-2 and TRBJ2-1; D is unresolved. The receptor was isolated from an adult with an advanced solid tumor such as melanoma, head and neck, liver or kidney cancer. The CDR3 region has the DNA TGTGCCAGCAGCTTACCCCATGAGCAGTTCTTC. It encodes CASSLPHEQFF.